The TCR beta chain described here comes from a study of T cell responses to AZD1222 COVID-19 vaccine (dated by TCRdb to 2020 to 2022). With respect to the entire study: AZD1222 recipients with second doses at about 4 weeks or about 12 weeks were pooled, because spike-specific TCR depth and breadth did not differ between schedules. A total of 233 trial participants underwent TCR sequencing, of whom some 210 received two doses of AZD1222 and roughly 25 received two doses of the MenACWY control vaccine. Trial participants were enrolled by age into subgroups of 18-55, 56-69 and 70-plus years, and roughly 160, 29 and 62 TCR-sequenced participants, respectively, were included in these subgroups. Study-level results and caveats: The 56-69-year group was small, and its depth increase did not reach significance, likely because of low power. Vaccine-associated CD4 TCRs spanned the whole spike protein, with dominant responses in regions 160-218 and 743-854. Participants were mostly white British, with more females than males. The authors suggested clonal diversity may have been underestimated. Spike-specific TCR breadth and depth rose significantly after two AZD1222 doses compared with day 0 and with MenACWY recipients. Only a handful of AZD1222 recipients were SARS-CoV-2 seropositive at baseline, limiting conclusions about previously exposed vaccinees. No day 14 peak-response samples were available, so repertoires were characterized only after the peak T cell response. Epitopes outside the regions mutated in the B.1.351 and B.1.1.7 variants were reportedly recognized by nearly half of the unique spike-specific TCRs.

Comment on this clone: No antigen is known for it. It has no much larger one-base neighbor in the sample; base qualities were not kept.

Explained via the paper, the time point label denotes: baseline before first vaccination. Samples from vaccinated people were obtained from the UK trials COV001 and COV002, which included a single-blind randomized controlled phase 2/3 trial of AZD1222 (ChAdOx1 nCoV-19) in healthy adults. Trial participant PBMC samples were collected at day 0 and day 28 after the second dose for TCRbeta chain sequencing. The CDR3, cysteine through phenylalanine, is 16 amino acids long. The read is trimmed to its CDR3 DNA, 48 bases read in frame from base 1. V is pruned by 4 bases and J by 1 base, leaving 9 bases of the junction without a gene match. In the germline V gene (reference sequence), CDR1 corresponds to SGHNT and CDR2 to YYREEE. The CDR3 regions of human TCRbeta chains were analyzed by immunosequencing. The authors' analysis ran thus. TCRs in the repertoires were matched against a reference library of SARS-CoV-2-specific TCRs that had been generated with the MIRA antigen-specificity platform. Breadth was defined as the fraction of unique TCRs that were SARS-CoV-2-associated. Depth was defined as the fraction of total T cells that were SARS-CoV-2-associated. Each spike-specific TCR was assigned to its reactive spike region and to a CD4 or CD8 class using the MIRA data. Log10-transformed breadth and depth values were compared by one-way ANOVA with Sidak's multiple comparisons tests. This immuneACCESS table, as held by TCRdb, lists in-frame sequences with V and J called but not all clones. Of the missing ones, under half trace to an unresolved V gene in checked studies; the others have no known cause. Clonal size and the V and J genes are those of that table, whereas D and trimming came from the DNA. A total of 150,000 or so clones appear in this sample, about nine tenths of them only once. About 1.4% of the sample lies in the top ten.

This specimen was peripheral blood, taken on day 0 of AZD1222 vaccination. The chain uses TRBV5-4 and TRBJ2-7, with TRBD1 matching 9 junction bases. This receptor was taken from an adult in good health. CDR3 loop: CASSGMGQGLSYEQYF. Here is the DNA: TGTGCCAGCAGCGGAATGGGACAGGGATTATCCTACGAGCAGTACTTC.